Listed below are T cell receptor beta chains from one sample, sequenced in a study of early T cells in non-severe SARS-CoV-2 infection. TCRdb independently ran MiXCR on the 5' RACE reads; one entry per CDR3 protein. The sample carries 50,000 or so distinct CDR3 sequences, around 5.6% recorded once. Sequencing was done on a sample of whole blood. All receptors come from an adult who was a healthcare worker with PCR-confirmed SARS-CoV-2 infection or an uninfected control (not recorded which). Both conserved end residues are part of each CDR3. The order of the fields is V gene, J gene, D gene, clone size, CDR3 DNA, CDR3 protein. The D gene is left open where the match is weak. A clone size is listed for some rows: how often the clone was seen (once, few, many), or a class if it is expanded.

TRBV15,TRBJ2-7,-,few,TGTGCCACCAGCAGAGATTTCGGCGCAAAGGGGCAGTACTTC,CATSRDFGAKGQYF
TRBV6-5,TRBJ2-5,-,-,TGTGCCAGCACCGCCCCTTTGCAAGAGACCCAGTACTTC,CASTAPLQETQYF
TRBV20-1,TRBJ2-4,TRBD2,many,TGCAGTGCTAGCAGCGGGGGGGCCGGGGACATTCAGTACTTC,CSASSGGAGDIQYF
TRBV20-1,TRBJ2-3,TRBD2,many,TGCAGTGCCGAGGGACTAGCGGGGGGGCTCGGCACAGATACGCAGTATTTT,CSAEGLAGGLGTDTQYF
TRBV10-1,TRBJ2-4,-,many,TGCGCCAGCAGTGAGTCGAGCAGCCAGGACAAAAACATTCAGTACTTC,CASSESSSQDKNIQYF
TRBV18,TRBJ2-5,-,few,TGTGCCAGCTCACCCCCCGGAGGGGGAGAGACCCAGTACTTC,CASSPPGGGETQYF
TRBV7-9,TRBJ1-1,-,many,TGTGCCAGCAGCTTATCAGGGGTGAAAGCTTTCTTT,CASSLSGVKAFF
TRBV18,TRBJ1-2,-,many,TGTGCCAGCTCACCAACAACAGGGAAGAACTATGGCTACACCTTC,CASSPTTGKNYGYTF
TRBV10-2,TRBJ1-4,TRBD1,many,TGCGCCAGCAGTTCCGGGACAGCTTTTGAAAAACTGTTTTTT,CASSSGTAFEKLFF
TRBV18,TRBJ1-2,-,once,TGTGCCAGCTCACCATCACAGACCTATGGCTACATCTTC,CASSPSQTYGYIF
TRBV6-5,TRBJ2-5,-,many,TGTGCCAGCAGTTACCGCCGGACAGAAGAGACCCAGTACTTC,CASSYRRTEETQYF